The 18 T cell receptor beta chains given below trace back to one sample, sequenced in a study of cytomegalovirus exposure and HLA in healthy donors (TCRdb year 2017). Library creation used the immunoSEQ multiplex PCR assay. The multiplex PCR relied on a mix of 60 forward primers for TCR Vbeta segments and 13 reverse primers for TCR Jbeta segments. TCRdb mirrors the immuneACCESS table, restricted to in-frame sequences. Some clones are absent from its copies; in checked studies, under half trace to an unresolved V gene, and the reason for the others is unknown. The sample has about 140,000 clones on record, about 78% of them singletons. Nearly 7% of the sample is taken by the ten largest. Input material: PBMCs. The receptors come from a middle-aged man in good health and CMV-seropositive.

V is TRBV9 and J is TRBJ2-3, with 8 positions matching TRBD2. The V segment lost 0 bases and the J segment 2 bases; nucleotides outside the gene matches: 5. The CDR3 is 16 residues long. Germline CDR1 reads SGDLS; CDR2 reads YYNGEE. CDR3 DNA sequence: TGTGCCAGCAGCGTAGAGCGGGAGCTCCCCACAGATACGCAGTATTTT. Translated, it gives CASSVERELPTDTQYF.

This rearrangement joins TRBV5-4 to TRBJ2-7; 10 nucleotides match TRBD1. Losses at the gene ends were 3 bases for V and 1 base for J; bases not matched to a gene: 4. CDR1 and CDR2 from the germline V gene are SGHNT and YYREEE (reference sequence). The CDR3 covers 15 residues. The CDR3 spells CASSYGTGVSYEQYF. The CDR3 region has the DNA TGTGCCAGCAGCTACGGGACAGGGGTTTCCTACGAGCAGTACTTC.

The gene calls are TRBV27 and TRBJ1-2, with a possible D match to TRBD1 (6 bases). The CDR3 sequence is 16 residues long. V shed 3 bases and J shed 1 base, with 15 bases lying between them. Germline-derived CDR1 and CDR2 are MNHEY and SMNVEV (reference sequence). This CDR3 is CASSLEGGRFNYGYTF. In DNA form, the CDR3 reads TGTGCCAGCAGTTTGGAGGGGGGGCGGTTTAACTATGGCTACACCTTC.

This clone was observed a few times. The chain carries TRBV2 and TRBJ1-6, with 9 bases matching TRBD1. The CDR3 is 13 residues long. The J segment lost 10 bases and the V segment lost 6 bases, leaving 4 bases of the junction unmatched. In germline, CDR1 is SNHLY, CDR2 FYNNEI. CDR3 in amino acids: CASRTGGWSPLHF. CDR3 DNA: TGTGCCAGCAGAACAGGGGGCTGGTCACCCCTCCACTTT.

This clone was counted once. The chain has TRBV29-1 and TRBJ1-6; TRBD1 aligns across 8 bases. Germline trimming cut 4 bases from V and 5 bases from J; bases unmatched to any gene: 1. CDR1 SQVTM and CDR2 ANQGSEA come from the germline V gene. The CDR3 runs to 13 residues. The CDR3 protein is CSVGQGNNSPLHF. The DNA of the CDR3 is TGCAGCGTTGGACAGGGGAATAATTCACCCCTCCACTTT. Full variable domain (rest looked up from reference TRBV29-1 and TRBJ1-6): SAVISQKPSRDICQRGTSLTIQCQVDSQVTMMFWYRQQPGQSLTLIATANQGSEATYESGFVIDKFPISRPNLTFSTLTVSNMSPEDSSIYLCSVGQGNNSPLHFGNGTRLTVT.

This rearrangement joins TRBV6-5 to TRBJ2-7, with D maybe TRBD1 (6 bases). V lost 4 bases to trimming and J lost 4 bases, with 11 bases between them. From germline, CDR1 is MNHEY and CDR2 SVGAGI. The CDR3 is 13 residues long. Written as DNA, the CDR3 is TGTGCCAGCAGTTTAACACAGGGATACGAGCAGTACTTC. Translating gives CASSLTQGYEQYF.

The chain carries TRBV2 and TRBJ2-3, with a possible D match to TRBD2 (5 bases). The CDR3 runs to 16 residues. CDR1 SNHLY and CDR2 FYNNEI come from the germline V gene. With 7 bases removed from V and 5 bases from J, the gap between germline ends came to 22 bases. The CDR3 protein is CASTWRGPRGGDTQYF. DNA for the CDR3: TGTGCCAGCACCTGGCGCGGCCCCAGAGGAGGAGATACGCAGTATTTT. The full variable domain, its missing parts supplied by reference TRBV2 and TRBJ2-3, is EPEVTQTPSHQVTQMGQEVILRCVPISNHLYFYWYRQILGQKVEFLVSFYNNEISEKSEIFDDQFSVERPDGSNFTLKIRSTKLEDSAMYFCASTWRGPRGGDTQYFGPGTRLTVL.

CDR3 bases: TGTGCCAGTAGTTCGGGGGGTGGAACTGAAGCTTTCTTT. It encodes CASSSGGGTEAFF. The genes are TRBV19 and TRBJ1-1, with D perhaps TRBD1 (5 bases). With 5 bases removed from V and 5 bases from J, the gap between germline ends came to 12 bases. The CDR3 is 13 amino acids. Germline V gene data show CDR1 as LNHDA and CDR2 as SQIVND (reference sequence).

This chain uses TRBV28 with TRBJ1-5; D is unclear. The ends were cut back, 2 bases at V and 1 base at J, with 15 bases in the middle. Per the germline V gene, CDR1 is MDHEN and CDR2 is SYDVKM. The length of the CDR3 is 17 residues. The CDR3 DNA reads as TGTGCCAGCAGTTTAGCCCCCGGGTCTCCGAGCAATCAGCCCCAGCATTTT. Residues: CASSLAPGSPSNQPQHF.

This chain uses TRBV10-1 with TRBJ2-7; perhaps TRBD1 as D (7 bases). The germline V and J ends were trimmed by 6 bases and 2 bases, with 11 bases remaining between them. This CDR3 comprises 13 residues. Germline-derived CDR1 and CDR2 are WNHNN and SYGVQD (reference sequence). The CDR3, as DNA: TGCGCCAGCAGCGCGGGACAGACCTACGAGCAGTACTTC. Its translation: CASSAGQTYEQYF.

This rearrangement joins TRBV7-2 to TRBJ2-5, with 10 bases lining up with TRBD1. V gave up 2 bases and J gave up 5 bases; unmatched junction bases: 5. Germline assignment: CDR1 SGHTA and CDR2 FQGNSA. The length of the CDR3 is 15 residues. The CDR3 region is CASSLRQGARETQYF. The CDR3 DNA is TGTGCCAGCAGCTTAAGACAGGGGGCGCGTGAGACCCAGTACTTC.

This chain joins TRBV30 and TRBJ2-1; weak D call: TRBD1 (5 bases). Trimming stripped 4 bases from V and 5 bases from J, with 15 bases between. This CDR3 spans 14 amino acids. The germline CDR1 and CDR2 sequences are GTSNPN and SVGIG (reference sequence). The CDR3 reads CAWTPLGLNNEQFF. CDR3 nucleotides: TGTGCCTGGACTCCCCTGGGGCTGAACAATGAGCAGTTCTTC.

The V call is TRBV4-1, the J call TRBJ2-7; TRBD2 might be the D (5 bases). V was trimmed by 4 bases and J by 3 bases, leaving 19 bases between them. The germline V gene has CDR1 MGHRA and CDR2 YSYEKL. The CDR3 has 16 residues. The CDR3 reads CASSRPGMTGYYEQYF. The CDR3 DNA follows: TGCGCCAGCAGCCGGCCCGGGATGACGGGCTACTACGAGCAGTACTTC.

V and J are TRBV5-1 and TRBJ2-7; no reliable D call. The V gene's germline CDR1 is SGHRS and CDR2 YFSETQ. With 0 bases removed from V and 0 bases from J, the gap between germline ends came to 13 bases. The CDR3 is 16 residues long. CDR3 loop: CASSLGAGDSSYEQYF. The CDR3 nucleotides are TGCGCCAGCAGCTTGGGGGCAGGCGATAGCTCCTACGAGCAGTACTTC. The variable domain in full, completed from reference TRBV5-1 and TRBJ2-7, reads KAGVTQTPRYLIKTRGQQVTLSCSPISGHRSVSWYQQTPGQGLQFLFEYFSETQRNKGNFPGRFSGRQFSNSRSEMNVSTLELGDSALYLCASSLGAGDSSYEQYFGPGTRLTVT.

The chain joins TRBV10-1 to TRBJ2-2, with D possibly being TRBD1 (5 bases). Germline V gives CDR1 WNHNN, CDR2 SYGVQD (reference sequence). Trimming took 3 bases from V and 6 from J, leaving 8 bases between them. The CDR3 spans 13 residues. The CDR3 here is CASSEQAAGELFF. The CDR3 nucleotides are TGCGCCAGCAGTGAACAGGCCGCCGGGGAGCTGTTTTTT.

CDR3 region: CASSLRDKSDTQYF. The CDR3 DNA sequence: TGCGCCAGCAGCTTGCGGGACAAGTCAGATACGCAGTATTTT. V gene TRBV5-1 combines with J gene TRBJ2-3; TRBD1 is a possible D gene (6 bases). Trimming took off 1 base at V and 4 bases at J, with 10 bases between the two ends. CDR1 and CDR2 (germline): SGHRS, YFSETQ. The length of the CDR3 is 14 residues.

The chain links TRBV7-9 to TRBJ2-2, with D maybe TRBD1 (6 bases). CDR3 length: 14 residues. Per germline, CDR1 SEHNR and CDR2 FQNEAQ (reference sequence). Between the trimmed V and J ends, which lost 5 bases and 5 bases, there was a span of 12 bases. In DNA form, the CDR3 reads TGTGCCAGCAGCCCTTCACAGGGTACCGGGGAGCTGTTTTTT. This gives the protein CASSPSQGTGELFF.

The chain recombines TRBV7-9 with TRBJ2-3; a possible D gene is TRBD2 (7 bases). Germline values: CDR1 SEHNR, CDR2 FQNEAQ (reference sequence). CDR3 length equals 16 residues. V lost 4 bases to trimming and J lost 3 bases, with 17 bases between them. CDR3: CASSYLIGRGTDTQYF. The CDR3 DNA reads TGTGCCAGCAGCTACCTCATAGGGAGGGGGACAGATACGCAGTATTTT.